Each of the 21 T cell receptor beta chains below was sequenced from the same sample in a study of blood T cell repertoires in COVID-19. The repertoire was sequenced with immunoSEQ multiplex PCR; TCRdb's copy has only in-frame clones and lacks some. The sample includes 400,000 or so clones, approximately 86% of them seen just once. Sequencing input: peripheral blood. These receptors were taken from a human donor in a cohort sampled during active COVID-19.

This clone showed up just a few times. V gene TRBV5-5 combines with J gene TRBJ1-6; no definite D call. Per the germline V gene, CDR1 is SGHKS and CDR2 is YYEKEE (reference sequence). V was trimmed by 1 base and J by 9 bases, leaving 14 bases between them. The length of the CDR3 is 15 residues. Written as DNA, the CDR3 is TGTGCCAGCAGCTTGCCATTGGCAGGTGGTTCACCCCTCCACTTT. Its translation is CASSLPLAGGSPLHF. The complete variable domain, with remaining parts taken from reference TRBV5-5 and TRBJ1-6, reads DAGVTQSPTHLIKTRGQQVTLRCSPISGHKSVSWYQQVLGQGPQFIFQYYEKEERGRGNFPDRFSARQFPNYSSELNVNALLLGDSALYLCASSLPLAGGSPLHFGNGTRLTVT.

The chain carries TRBV28 and TRBJ1-4; D unresolved. There are 13 residues in the CDR3. Trimming took 5 bases from V and 8 from J, leaving 12 bases between them. Germline lookup yields CDR1 MDHEN and CDR2 SYDVKM. CDR3 in DNA: TGTGCCAGCAGTCTCCAGATAATAGAAAAACTGTTTTTT. Encoded protein: CASSLQIIEKLFF.

The J gene is TRBJ1-4, the V gene TRBV19; no firm D call. The CDR3 totals 16 residues. The V and J ends lost 4 bases and 8 bases respectively, with 20 bases between them. Germline CDR1 is LNHDA and CDR2 is SQIVND (reference sequence). The DNA for the CDR3 is TGTGCCAGTAGTACCTCCGGAAGGAGTACTGGGGAAAAACTGTTTTTT. Protein: CASSTSGRSTGEKLFF.

The chain employs TRBV11-2 and TRBJ2-5; D perhaps matches TRBD2 (6 bases). Germline V lookup: CDR1 SGHAT, CDR2 FQNNGV. The CDR3 has 14 residues. Trimming stripped 2 bases from V and 5 bases from J, with 12 bases between. The CDR3 nucleotides read TGTGCCAGCAGCTTAATGGGGGACTGGGAGACCCAGTACTTC. As protein: CASSLMGDWETQYF.

This chain joins TRBV5-1 and TRBJ2-3, with D maybe TRBD1 (6 bases). Trimming shortened V by 3 bases and J by 0 bases, and 14 bases separated the two germline ends. CDR1 is SGHRS, CDR2 YFSETQ, per germline. This CDR3 region has 16 residues. The CDR3 is CASSYLGATSTDTQYF. The CDR3 DNA follows: TGCGCCAGCAGCTACCTGGGGGCTACTAGCACAGATACGCAGTATTTT.

The J gene is TRBJ2-1, the V gene TRBV6-5; D might be TRBD1 (6 bases). CDR1 and CDR2 (germline): MNHEY, SVGAGI. The CDR3 covers 13 residues. Trimming took off 6 bases at V and 5 bases at J, with 11 bases between the two ends. The CDR3 sequence is CASRLGTNNEQFF. The CDR3 coding sequence is TGTGCCAGCAGGCTAGGGACAAACAATGAGCAGTTCTTC.

The J gene is TRBJ2-7, the V gene TRBV30, with a possible D match to TRBD2 (8 bases). CDR1 and CDR2 from the germline V gene are GTSNPN and SVGIG (reference sequence). The CDR3 covers 17 residues. Trimming left V 3 bases short and J 3 bases short, with 24 bases between. CDR3 region: CAWSRTGGTSRVYEQYF. CDR3 nucleotide sequence: TGTGCCTGGAGCCGGACAGGAGGGACTAGTCGTGTCTACGAGCAGTACTTC.

This clone was seen only a few times. The J gene is TRBJ2-7, the V gene TRBV19; D is unclear. This CDR3 is built from 11 residues. The V and J ends lost 11 bases and 0 bases respectively, with 8 bases between them. Germline assignment: CDR1 LNHDA and CDR2 SQIVND (reference sequence). This CDR3 is CAVGFSYEQYF. DNA for the CDR3: TGTGCCGTCGGGTTCTCCTACGAGCAGTACTTC.

The rearrangement uses TRBV19 and TRBJ2-1; D is possibly TRBD2 (5 bases). Trimming took 3 bases from V and 3 from J, leaving 12 bases between them. In germline, CDR1 is LNHDA, CDR2 SQIVND (reference sequence). This CDR3 is built from 15 residues. The CDR3: CASSIYSGDYNEQFF. The CDR3 DNA reads as TGTGCCAGTAGTATTTACAGCGGAGACTACAATGAGCAGTTCTTC.

The rearrangement uses TRBV19 and TRBJ2-3, with TRBD2 matching 16 bases. Trimming at V came to 6 bases and at J to 4 bases, leaving 7 bases not matched to a gene. Germline values: CDR1 LNHDA, CDR2 SQIVND (reference sequence). There are 17 residues in the CDR3. The CDR3 DNA reads TGTGCCAGTAGCCCGGGACTAGCGGGAGGGCGACCAGATACGCAGTATTTT. Residues: CASSPGLAGGRPDTQYF.

The chain carries TRBV4-1 and TRBJ1-2; no definite D call. Germline lookup yields CDR1 MGHRA and CDR2 YSYEKL. The CDR3 consists of 15 residues. V lost 2 bases, J lost 2 bases, and 12 bases lay in between. CDR3: CASSQRGSQNYGYTF. CDR3 bases: TGCGCCAGCAGCCAACGGGGTTCCCAGAACTATGGCTACACCTTC.

The table lists this clone with a count of one. The V call is TRBV7-3, the J call TRBJ2-2; D is unclear. V shed 2 bases and J shed 8 bases, with 3 bases lying between them. From germline, CDR1 is SGHTA and CDR2 FQGTGA. The CDR3 extends over 11 amino acids. The CDR3 sequence is CASSLSGELFF. The CDR3 DNA sequence: TGTGCCAGCAGCTTATCTGGGGAGCTGTTTTTT.

CDR3 DNA sequence: TGTGCCAGCACCCTAGGAAATCGTGAGCAGTACTTC. Its translation is CASTLGNREQYF. This chain links TRBV5-6 with TRBJ2-7, with D unclear. CDR1 is SGHDT and CDR2 is YYEEEE in the germline V gene. The CDR3 spans 12 residues. The V end was cut by 6 bases, the J end by 7 bases, with 14 bases between.

This sequence joins TRBV5-4 and TRBJ2-5; maybe TRBD1 (5 bases). This CDR3 is built from 14 residues. The germline V gene has CDR1 SGHNT and CDR2 YYREEE (reference sequence). Trimming pared 0 bases from V and 1 base from J, leaving 7 bases between. CDR3 protein: CASSLEQAQETQYF. In DNA, the CDR3 is TGTGCCAGCAGCTTGGAACAGGCCCAAGAGACCCAGTACTTC.

The chain has TRBV9 and TRBJ2-5; maybe TRBD2 (6 bases). There are 16 residues in the CDR3. V was shortened by 3 bases and J by 4 bases, with 19 bases between the two germline ends. Germline lookup yields CDR1 SGDLS and CDR2 YYNGEE. CDR3 sequence: CASSALSPGRPETQYF. DNA for the CDR3: TGTGCCAGCAGCGCACTCTCTCCCGGGAGACCAGAGACCCAGTACTTC.

This chain links TRBV7-9 with TRBJ1-6; the D is unclear. Germline values: CDR1 SEHNR, CDR2 FQNEAQ (reference sequence). Deletions cut 4 bases from V and 3 bases from J, with 10 bases between. The CDR3 is 15 amino acids. The CDR3 sequence: CASSSSGIYNSPLHF. The DNA for the CDR3 is TGTGCCAGCAGCTCGAGCGGTATCTATAATTCACCCCTCCACTTT.

The rearrangement uses TRBV4-1 and TRBJ2-7; a possible D gene is TRBD1 (5 bases). The germline V gene encodes CDR1 MGHRA and CDR2 YSYEKL. Trimming stripped 0 bases from V and 4 bases from J, with 16 bases between. The length of the CDR3 is 16 residues. CDR3 nucleotides: TGCGCCAGCAGCCAAGATATGGTGGGGCTAATTTACGAGCAGTACTTC. It codes for CASSQDMVGLIYEQYF.

This clone was counted between two and nine times. J is TRBJ1-1 and V is TRBV11-1; tentative D call: TRBD1 (5 bases). The CDR3 has 13 residues. Germline values: CDR1 SGHAT, CDR2 FQDESV (reference sequence). Trimming removed 0 bases at V and 5 bases at J, with 7 bases between. CDR3 bases: TGTGCCAGCAGCTTAGCCAGGGCAACTGAAGCTTTCTTT. Protein sequence: CASSLARATEAFF.

The rearrangement uses TRBV6-5 and TRBJ2-7; the match to TRBD1 covers 7 bases. CDR1 is MNHEY and CDR2 is SVGAGI in the germline V gene. The CDR3 is made up of 14 amino acids. V lost 5 bases, J lost 4 bases, and 8 bases stayed unmatched. The CDR3 here is CASSRIRGPYEQYF. CDR3 nucleotides: TGTGCCAGCAGTCGAATAAGGGGGCCTTACGAGCAGTACTTC.

CDR3 nucleotides: TGTGCCAGCAGCTCAGAACAGGGGCCTGAAGCTTTCTTT. This encodes CASSSEQGPEAFF. The rearrangement links TRBV5-4 to TRBJ1-1, with 7 bases fitting TRBD1. This CDR3 spans 13 amino acids. CDR1 is SGHNT and CDR2 is YYREEE in the germline V gene (reference sequence). Trimming removed 3 bases from V and 6 bases from J; junction bases left unmatched: 5.

The chain is built from TRBV14 and TRBJ2-1, with D perhaps TRBD1 (5 bases). Germline-derived CDR1 and CDR2 are SGHDN and FVKESK. V gave up 1 base and J gave up 8 bases, with 9 bases separating them. This CDR3 is built from 13 residues. The CDR3 DNA follows: TGTGCCAGCAGCCAAGGCCGCAGGGATGAGCAGTTCTTC. Protein sequence: CASSQGRRDEQFF.